Following are 8 T cell receptor beta chains from one sample sequenced in a study of cytomegalovirus exposure and HLA in healthy donors. PCR employed 60 Vbeta and 13 Jbeta primers. Clones were sequenced by immunoSEQ multiplex PCR, and TCRdb holds only the in-frame ones, with some missing. Among about 160,000 clones listed, 70% to 80% were seen once. Sequencing used PBMCs. The receptor source for this set is a man between 40 and 49 years old in good health and CMV-seronegative.

The chain recombines TRBV5-6 with TRBJ1-3, with 8 nucleotides matching TRBD1. Germline CDR1 is SGHDT and CDR2 is YYEEEE. The CDR3 runs 15 residues. V lost 0 bases, J lost 2 bases, and 1 base stayed unmatched. CDR3 protein: CASSLDRGAGNTIYF. CDR3 nucleotide sequence: TGTGCCAGCAGCTTGGACAGGGGGGCTGGAAACACCATATATTTT.

The chain joins TRBV28 to TRBJ1-4, with D possibly being TRBD1 (5 bases). CDR3 length: 13 residues. Germline V gene lookup returns CDR1 MDHEN and CDR2 SYDVKM. V shed 6 bases and J shed 8 bases, with 13 bases lying between them. The CDR3 protein is CASSLDRIEKLFF. The CDR3 nucleotides read TGTGCCAGCAGCCTCGACAGAATAGAAAAACTGTTTTTT. The full variable domain, in which reference TRBV28 and TRBJ1-4 provide the parts outside the CDR3, is DVKVTQSSRYLVKRTGEKVFLECVQDMDHENMFWYRQDPGLGLRLIYFSYDVKMKEKGDIPEGYSVSREKKERFSLILESASTNQTSMYLCASSLDRIEKLFFGSGTQLSVL.

The chain uses TRBV7-2 and TRBJ2-3; 16 nucleotides line up with TRBD2. CDR1 and CDR2 (germline): SGHTA, FQGNSA. Trimming at V came to 5 bases and at J to 3 bases, leaving 2 bases not matched to a gene. The CDR3 loop spans 16 amino acids. The CDR3 here is CASSQGLAGGTDTQYF. As DNA, the CDR3 is TGTGCCAGCAGCCAGGGACTAGCGGGAGGGACAGATACGCAGTATTTT.

The chain joins TRBV28 to TRBJ2-2; the match to TRBD1 covers 7 bases. Germline CDR1 and CDR2: MDHEN and SYDVKM. V lost 6 bases and J lost 4; bases outside the gene matches: 11. This CDR3 is built from 16 residues. The CDR3 sequence: CASRSPSTGSTGELFF. The CDR3 DNA sequence: TGTGCCAGCAGGTCCCCCTCGACAGGGTCCACCGGGGAGCTGTTTTTT.

The chain couples TRBV5-4 to TRBJ1-2, with 8 positions matching TRBD1. This CDR3 is 14 amino acids long. Germline assignment: CDR1 SGHNT and CDR2 YYREEE (reference sequence). After removal of 4 bases from V and 2 bases from J, the junction contained 4 bases not matched to a gene. The CDR3 region has the DNA TGTGCCAGCAGCCCCGGACAGGGCAACTATGGCTACACCTTC. Amino acids: CASSPGQGNYGYTF.

Comment on this clone: The junction departs from germline at one end; a sequencing error may be responsible. This chain links TRBV6-1 with TRBJ2-6, with a tentative D call TRBD1 (5 bases). CDR1 and CDR2 from the germline V gene are MNHNS and SASEGT. There are 13 residues in the CDR3. In DNA form, the CDR3 reads TGTGCCAGCTTCTCCTCTGGGGCCAACGGCCTGACTTTC. This translates into CASFSSGANGLTF.

The chain uses TRBV27 and TRBJ1-1; D gene uncertain. The V end lost 3 bases, the J end lost 1 base, and 6 bases lay between the germline ends. Germline V lookup: CDR1 MNHEY, CDR2 SMNVEV (reference sequence). This CDR3 region has 13 residues. The CDR3 loop is CASSFSRNTEAFF. In DNA, the CDR3 is TGTGCCAGCAGTTTCTCTAGGAACACTGAAGCTTTCTTT.

The rearrangement uses TRBV27 and TRBJ1-2; D is ambiguous. V lost 2 bases and J lost 4, with 11 bases in between. CDR1 is MNHEY and CDR2 is SMNVEV in the germline V gene (reference sequence). The CDR3 contains 14 residues. The CDR3 reads CASSLKGGSYGYTF. The CDR3 DNA follows: TGTGCCAGCAGTTTAAAGGGCGGGAGCTATGGCTACACCTTC.